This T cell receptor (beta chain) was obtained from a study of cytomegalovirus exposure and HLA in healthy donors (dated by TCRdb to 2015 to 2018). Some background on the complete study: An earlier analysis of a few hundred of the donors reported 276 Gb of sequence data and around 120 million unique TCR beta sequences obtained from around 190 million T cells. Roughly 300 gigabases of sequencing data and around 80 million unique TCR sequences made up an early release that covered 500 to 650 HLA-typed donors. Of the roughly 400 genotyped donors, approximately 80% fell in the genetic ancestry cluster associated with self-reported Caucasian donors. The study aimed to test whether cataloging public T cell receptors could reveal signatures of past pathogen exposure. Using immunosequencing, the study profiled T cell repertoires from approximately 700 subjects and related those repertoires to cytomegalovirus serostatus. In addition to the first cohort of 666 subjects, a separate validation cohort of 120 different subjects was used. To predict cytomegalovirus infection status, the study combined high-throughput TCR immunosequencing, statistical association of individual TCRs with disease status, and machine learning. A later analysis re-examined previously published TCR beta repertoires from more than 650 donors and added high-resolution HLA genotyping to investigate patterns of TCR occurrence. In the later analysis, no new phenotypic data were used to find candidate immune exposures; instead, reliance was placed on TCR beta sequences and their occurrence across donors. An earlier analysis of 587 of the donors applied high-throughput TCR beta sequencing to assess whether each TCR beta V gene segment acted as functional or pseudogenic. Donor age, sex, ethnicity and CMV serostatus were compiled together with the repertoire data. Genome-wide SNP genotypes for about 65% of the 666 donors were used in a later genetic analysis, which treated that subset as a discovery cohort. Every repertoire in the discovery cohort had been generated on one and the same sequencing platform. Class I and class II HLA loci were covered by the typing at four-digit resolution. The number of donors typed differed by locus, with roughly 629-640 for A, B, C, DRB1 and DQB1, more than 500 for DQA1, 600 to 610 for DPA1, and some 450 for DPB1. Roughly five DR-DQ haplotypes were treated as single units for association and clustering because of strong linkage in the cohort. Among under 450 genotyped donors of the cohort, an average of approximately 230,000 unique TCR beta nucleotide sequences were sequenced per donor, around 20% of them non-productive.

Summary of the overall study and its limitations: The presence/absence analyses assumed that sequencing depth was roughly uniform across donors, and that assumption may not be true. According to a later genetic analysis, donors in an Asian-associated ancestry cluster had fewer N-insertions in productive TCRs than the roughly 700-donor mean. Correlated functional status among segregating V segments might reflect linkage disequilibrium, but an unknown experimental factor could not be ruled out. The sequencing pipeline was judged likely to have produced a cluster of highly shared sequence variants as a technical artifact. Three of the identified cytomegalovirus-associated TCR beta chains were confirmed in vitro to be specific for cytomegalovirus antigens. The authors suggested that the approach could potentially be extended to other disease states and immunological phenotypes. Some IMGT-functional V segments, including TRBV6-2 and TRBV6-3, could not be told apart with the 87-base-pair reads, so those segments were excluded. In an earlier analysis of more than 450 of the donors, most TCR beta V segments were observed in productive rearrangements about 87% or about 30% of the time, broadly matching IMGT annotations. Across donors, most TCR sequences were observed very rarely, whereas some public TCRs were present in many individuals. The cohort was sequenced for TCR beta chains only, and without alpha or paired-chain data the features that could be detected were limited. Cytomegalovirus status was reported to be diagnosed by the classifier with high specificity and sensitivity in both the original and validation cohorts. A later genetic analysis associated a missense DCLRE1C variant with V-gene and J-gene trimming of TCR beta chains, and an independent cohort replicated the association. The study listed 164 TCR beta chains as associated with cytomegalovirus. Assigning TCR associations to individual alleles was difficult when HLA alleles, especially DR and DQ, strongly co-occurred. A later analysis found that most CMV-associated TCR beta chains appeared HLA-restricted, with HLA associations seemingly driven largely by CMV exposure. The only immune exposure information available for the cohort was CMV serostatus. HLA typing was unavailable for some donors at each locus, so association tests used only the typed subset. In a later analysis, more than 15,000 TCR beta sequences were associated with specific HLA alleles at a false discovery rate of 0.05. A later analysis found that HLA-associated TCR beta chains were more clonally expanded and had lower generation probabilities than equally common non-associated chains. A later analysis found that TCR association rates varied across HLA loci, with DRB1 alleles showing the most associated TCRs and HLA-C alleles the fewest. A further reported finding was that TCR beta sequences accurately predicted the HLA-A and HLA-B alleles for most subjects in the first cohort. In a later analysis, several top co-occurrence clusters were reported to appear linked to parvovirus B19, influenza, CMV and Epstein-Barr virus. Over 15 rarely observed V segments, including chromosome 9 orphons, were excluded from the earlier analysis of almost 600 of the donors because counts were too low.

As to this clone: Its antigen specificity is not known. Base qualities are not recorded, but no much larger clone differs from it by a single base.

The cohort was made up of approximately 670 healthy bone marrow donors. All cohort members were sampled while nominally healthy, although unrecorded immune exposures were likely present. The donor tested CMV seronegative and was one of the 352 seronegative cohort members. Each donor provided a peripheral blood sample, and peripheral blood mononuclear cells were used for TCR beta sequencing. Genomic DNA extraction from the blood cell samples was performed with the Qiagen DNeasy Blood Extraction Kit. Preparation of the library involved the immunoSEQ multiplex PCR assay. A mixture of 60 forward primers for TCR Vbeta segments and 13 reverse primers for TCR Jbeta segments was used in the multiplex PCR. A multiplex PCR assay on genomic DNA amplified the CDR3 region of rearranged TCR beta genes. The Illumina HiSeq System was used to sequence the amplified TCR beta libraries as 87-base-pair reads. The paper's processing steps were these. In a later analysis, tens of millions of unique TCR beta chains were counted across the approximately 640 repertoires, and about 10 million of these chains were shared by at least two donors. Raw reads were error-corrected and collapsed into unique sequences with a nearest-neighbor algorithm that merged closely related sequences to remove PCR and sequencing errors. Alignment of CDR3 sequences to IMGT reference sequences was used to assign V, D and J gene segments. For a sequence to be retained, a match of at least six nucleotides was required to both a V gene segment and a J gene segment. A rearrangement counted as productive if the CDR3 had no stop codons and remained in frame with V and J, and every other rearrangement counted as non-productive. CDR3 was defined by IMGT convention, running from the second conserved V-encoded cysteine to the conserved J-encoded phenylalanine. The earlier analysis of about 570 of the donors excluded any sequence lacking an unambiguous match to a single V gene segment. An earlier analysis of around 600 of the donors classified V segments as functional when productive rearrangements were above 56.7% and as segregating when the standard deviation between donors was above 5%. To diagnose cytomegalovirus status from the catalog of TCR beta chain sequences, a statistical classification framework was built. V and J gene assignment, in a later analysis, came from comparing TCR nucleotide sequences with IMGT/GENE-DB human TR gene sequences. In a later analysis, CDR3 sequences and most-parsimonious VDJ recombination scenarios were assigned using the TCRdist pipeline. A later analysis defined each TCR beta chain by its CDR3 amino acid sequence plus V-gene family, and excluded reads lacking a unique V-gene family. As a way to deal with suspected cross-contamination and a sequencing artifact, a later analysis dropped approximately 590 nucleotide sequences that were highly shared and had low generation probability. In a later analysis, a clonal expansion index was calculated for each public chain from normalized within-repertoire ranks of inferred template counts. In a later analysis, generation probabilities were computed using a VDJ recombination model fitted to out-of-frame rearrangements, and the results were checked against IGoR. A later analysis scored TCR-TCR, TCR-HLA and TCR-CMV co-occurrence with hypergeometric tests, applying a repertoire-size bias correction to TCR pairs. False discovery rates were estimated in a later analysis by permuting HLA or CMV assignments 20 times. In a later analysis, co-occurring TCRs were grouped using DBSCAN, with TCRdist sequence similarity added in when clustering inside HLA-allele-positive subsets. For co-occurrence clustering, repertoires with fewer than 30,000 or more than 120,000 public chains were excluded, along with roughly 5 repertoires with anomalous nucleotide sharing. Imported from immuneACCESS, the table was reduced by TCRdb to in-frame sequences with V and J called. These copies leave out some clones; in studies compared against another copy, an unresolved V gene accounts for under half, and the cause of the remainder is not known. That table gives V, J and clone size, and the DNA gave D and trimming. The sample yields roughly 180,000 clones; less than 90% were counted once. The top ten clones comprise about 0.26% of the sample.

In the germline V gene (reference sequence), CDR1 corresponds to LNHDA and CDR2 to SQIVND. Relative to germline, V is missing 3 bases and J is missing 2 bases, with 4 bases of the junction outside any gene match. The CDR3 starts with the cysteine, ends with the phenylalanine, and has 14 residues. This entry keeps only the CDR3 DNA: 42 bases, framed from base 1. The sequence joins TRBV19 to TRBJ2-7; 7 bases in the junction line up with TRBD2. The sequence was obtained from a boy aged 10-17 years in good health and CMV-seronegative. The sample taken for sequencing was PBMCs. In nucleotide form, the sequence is TGTGCCAGTAGTATTACTAGCGCAACCTACGAGCAGTACTTC. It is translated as CASSITSATYEQYF.